Listed here are 2 T cell receptor beta chains from one sample, sequenced in a study of cytomegalovirus exposure and HLA in healthy donors. Measured with immunoSEQ multiplex PCR; TCRdb has only the in-frame clones, and not every one. The data contain around 150,000 clones, approximately 90% of them singletons. Specimen: PBMCs. These receptors originate from a man aged 18 to 30 in good health and CMV-seronegative.

The chain recombines TRBV5-4 with TRBJ1-4, with D perhaps TRBD1 (6 bases). The V end was cut by 4 bases, the J end by 3 bases, with 16 bases between. This CDR3 is 16 amino acids long. CDR1 SGHNT and CDR2 YYREEE come from the germline V gene (reference sequence). CDR3 in DNA: TGTGCCAGCAGCATCGGGACACCGAGGGCTAATGAAAAACTGTTTTTT. It encodes CASSIGTPRANEKLFF.

The J gene is TRBJ2-1, the V gene TRBV27; TRBD2 agrees at 7 bases. V shed 5 bases, J shed 2 bases, and the junction held 6 bases outside the gene matches. CDR1 and CDR2 (germline): MNHEY, SMNVEV (reference sequence). This CDR3 region has 15 residues. CDR3 nucleotides: TGTGCCAGCAGTCTCTCTAGCGGTCCCTACAATGAGCAGTTCTTC. Residues: CASSLSSGPYNEQFF.